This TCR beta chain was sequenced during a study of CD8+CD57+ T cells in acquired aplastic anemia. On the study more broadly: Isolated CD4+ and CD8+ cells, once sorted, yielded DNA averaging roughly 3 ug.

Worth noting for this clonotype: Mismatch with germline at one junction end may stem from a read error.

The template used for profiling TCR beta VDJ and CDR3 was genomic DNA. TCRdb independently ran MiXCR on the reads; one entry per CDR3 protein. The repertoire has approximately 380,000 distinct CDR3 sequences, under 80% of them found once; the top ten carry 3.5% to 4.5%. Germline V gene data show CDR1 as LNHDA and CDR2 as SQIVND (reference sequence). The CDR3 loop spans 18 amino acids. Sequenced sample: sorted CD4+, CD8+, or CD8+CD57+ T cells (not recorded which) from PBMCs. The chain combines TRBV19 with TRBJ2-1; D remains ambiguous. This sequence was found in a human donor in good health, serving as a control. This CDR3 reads CASSLPGRQEVRYNGQFF. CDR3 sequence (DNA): TGTGCCAGTAGCCTGCCGGGCAGGCAAGAGGTCCGATACAATGGGCAGTTCTTC.